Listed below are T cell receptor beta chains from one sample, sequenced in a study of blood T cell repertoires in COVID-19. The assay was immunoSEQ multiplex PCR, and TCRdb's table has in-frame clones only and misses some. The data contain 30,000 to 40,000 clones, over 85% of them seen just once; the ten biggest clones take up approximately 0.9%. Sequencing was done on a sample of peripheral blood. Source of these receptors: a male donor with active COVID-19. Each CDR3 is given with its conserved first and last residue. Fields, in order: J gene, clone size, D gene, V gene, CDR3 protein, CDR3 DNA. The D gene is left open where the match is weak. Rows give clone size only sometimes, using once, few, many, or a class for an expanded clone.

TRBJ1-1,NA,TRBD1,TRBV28,CASSLYRTGRNTEAFF,TGTGCCAGCAGTTTATACAGGACAGGAAGGAACACTGAAGCTTTCTTT
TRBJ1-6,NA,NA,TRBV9,CASSVGQSRSPLHF,TGTGCCAGCAGCGTCGGACAGTCCCGTTCACCCCTCCACTTT
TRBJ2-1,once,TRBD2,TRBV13,CASSLGTSTSFNEQFF,TGTGCCAGCAGCTTGGGGACTAGCACCTCATTCAATGAGCAGTTCTTC
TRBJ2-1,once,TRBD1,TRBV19,CASSMTDRGLVNEQFF,TGTGCCAGTAGTATGACCGACAGGGGGTTAGTAAATGAGCAGTTCTTC
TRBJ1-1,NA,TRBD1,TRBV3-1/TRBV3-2,CASSQDIYTGTGRGRNTEAFF,TGTGCCAGCAGCCAAGATATTTACACCGGGACAGGTCGTGGGCGGAACACTGAAGCTTTCTTT
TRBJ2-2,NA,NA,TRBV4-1,CASSPDSANTGELFF,TGCGCCAGCAGCCCAGACAGTGCTAACACCGGGGAGCTGTTTTTT
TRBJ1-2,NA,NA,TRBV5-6,CASSLDRNYGYTF,TGTGCCAGCAGCCTCGACAGGAACTATGGCTACACCTTC
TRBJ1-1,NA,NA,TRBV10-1,CASSESAGMNTEAFF,TGCGCCAGCAGTGAGTCAGCAGGGATGAACACTGAAGCTTTCTTT
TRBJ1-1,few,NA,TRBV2,CASLALTEAFF,TGTGCCAGCTTGGCCTTAACTGAAGCTTTCTTT
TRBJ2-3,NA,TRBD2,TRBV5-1,CASSLGSGGSTDTQYF,TGCGCCAGCAGCTTGGGTAGCGGGGGAAGCACAGATACGCAGTATTTT
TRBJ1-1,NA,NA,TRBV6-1,CASSEARGRALEAFF,TGTGCCAGCAGTGAAGCGCGGGGACGGGCTTTAGAAGCTTTCTTT
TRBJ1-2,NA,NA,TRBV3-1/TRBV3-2,CASSQAPAGTGGYTF,TGTGCCAGCAGCCAAGCCCCGGCAGGGACTGGTGGCTACACCTTC
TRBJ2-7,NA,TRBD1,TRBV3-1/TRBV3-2,CASSHRTSGTGSYEQYF,TGTGCCAGCAGCCACCGGACATCGGGGACAGGGTCCTACGAGCAGTACTTC
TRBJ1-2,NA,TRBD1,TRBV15,CATSRKGPGQGDGYTF,TGTGCCACCAGCAGGAAGGGGCCGGGGCAGGGGGATGGCTACACCTTC
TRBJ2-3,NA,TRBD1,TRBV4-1,CASSQYRGATDTQYF,TGCGCCAGCAGCCAATACAGGGGTGCCACAGATACGCAGTATTTT
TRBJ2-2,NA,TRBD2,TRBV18,CASSPSAPGGTGELFF,TGTGCCAGCTCACCATCCGCCCCGGGAGGCACCGGGGAGCTGTTTTTT
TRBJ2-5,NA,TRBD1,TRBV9,CASSVDQGAWETQYF,TGTGCCAGCAGCGTAGACCAGGGGGCGTGGGAGACCCAGTACTTC
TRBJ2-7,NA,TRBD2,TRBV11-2,CASSLGLAGAYEQYF,TGTGCCAGCAGCTTAGGGCTAGCGGGGGCCTACGAGCAGTACTTC
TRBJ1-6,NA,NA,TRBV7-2,CASSFATDNSPLHF,TGTGCCAGCAGCTTTGCGACTGATAATTCACCCCTCCACTTT
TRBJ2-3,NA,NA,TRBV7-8,CASSLIPGLGSTDTQYF,TGTGCCAGCAGCCTAATCCCGGGACTGGGGAGCACAGATACGCAGTATTTT
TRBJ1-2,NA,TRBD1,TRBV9,CASSVRDRADYGYTF,TGTGCCAGCAGCGTCCGGGACAGGGCCGACTATGGCTACACCTTC
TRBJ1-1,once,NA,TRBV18,CASSPGRAATEAFF,TGTGCCAGCTCACCTGGGAGGGCAGCCACTGAAGCTTTCTTT
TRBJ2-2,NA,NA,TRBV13,CASSLSPGGNTGELFF,TGTGCCAGCAGCTTAAGCCCCGGCGGGAACACCGGGGAGCTGTTTTTT
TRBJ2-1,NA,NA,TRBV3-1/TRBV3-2,CASSFNVAGEQFF,TGTGCCAGCAGCTTTAACGTGGCGGGTGAGCAGTTCTTC
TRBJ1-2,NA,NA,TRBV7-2,CASSLSAGRGLGGYTF,TGTGCCAGCAGCTTATCCGCTGGCAGGGGCCTTGGTGGCTACACCTTC
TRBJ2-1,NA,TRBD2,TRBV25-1,CASSWGRAGLDLHEQFF,TGTGCCAGCAGCTGGGGGAGGGCGGGACTAGACCTCCATGAGCAGTTCTTC
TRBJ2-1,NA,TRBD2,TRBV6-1,CASSGTSGGAGIEDNEQFF,TGTGCCAGCAGTGGAACTAGCGGGGGGGCTGGAATCGAGGACAATGAGCAGTTCTTC
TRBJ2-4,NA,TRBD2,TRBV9,CASSAGTSGNIQYF,TGTGCCAGCAGCGCGGGGACTAGCGGAAACATTCAGTACTTC
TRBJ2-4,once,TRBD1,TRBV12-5,CASGSSGQGSFLAKNIQYF,TGTGCTAGTGGTAGCTCGGGACAGGGGAGTTTTTTAGCCAAAAACATTCAGTACTTC
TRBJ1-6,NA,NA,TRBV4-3,CASSQDLFRARNRPPLHF,TGCGCCAGCAGCCAAGATCTTTTCAGGGCCCGAAACAGGCCACCCCTCCACTTT
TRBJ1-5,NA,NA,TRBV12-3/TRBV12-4,CASTRGGQPQHF,TGTGCCAGCACCAGGGGTGGGCAGCCCCAGCATTTT
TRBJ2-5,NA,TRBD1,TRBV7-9,CASSLTGGSEETQYF,TGTGCCAGCAGCTTGACAGGGGGCAGCGAAGAGACCCAGTACTTC
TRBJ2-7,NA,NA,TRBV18,CASSGGFSGSYEQYF,TGTGCCAGCTCAGGGGGGTTCAGCGGGTCCTACGAGCAGTACTTC
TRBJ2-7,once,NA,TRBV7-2,CASSSAYEQYF,TGTGCCAGCAGCTCAGCCTACGAGCAGTACTTC
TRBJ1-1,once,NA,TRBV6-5,CASLRGKLTGAFF,TGTGCCAGCCTGCGGGGGAAACTTACGGGGGCTTTCTTT
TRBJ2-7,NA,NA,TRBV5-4,CASSAYQGGISYEQYF,TGTGCCAGCAGCGCCTACCAGGGGGGAATTTCTTACGAGCAGTACTTC
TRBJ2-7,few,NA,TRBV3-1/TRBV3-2,CASSPGLIYEQYF,TGTGCCAGCAGCCCGGGACTTATCTACGAGCAGTACTTC
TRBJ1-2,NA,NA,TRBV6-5,CAGHSSDYGYTF,TGTGCCGGGCACAGCTCGGACTATGGCTACACCTTC
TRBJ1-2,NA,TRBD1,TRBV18,CASSPTTDRGRDQYGYTF,TGTGCCAGCTCGCCTACCACCGACAGGGGGCGAGACCAGTATGGCTACACCTTC
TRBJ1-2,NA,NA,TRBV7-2,CASSSNRDPAYGYTF,TGTGCCAGCAGCTCCAACAGGGATCCGGCCTATGGCTACACCTTC
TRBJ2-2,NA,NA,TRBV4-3,CASSQVGGSTGELFF,TGCGCCAGCAGCCAGGTGGGAGGTAGCACCGGGGAGCTGTTTTTT
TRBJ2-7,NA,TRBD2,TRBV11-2,CASSLGLLRGYEQYF,TGTGCCAGCAGTTTGGGACTATTGAGAGGATACGAGCAGTACTTC
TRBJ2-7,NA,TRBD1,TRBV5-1,CASSLGGTGISYEQYF,TGCGCCAGCAGCTTGGGAGGGACAGGGATCTCCTACGAGCAGTACTTC
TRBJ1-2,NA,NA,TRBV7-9,CASSPGRVDGYTF,TGTGCCAGCAGCCCAGGCAGGGTTGATGGCTACACCTTC
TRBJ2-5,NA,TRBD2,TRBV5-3,CARSGLAGGRYQETQYF,TGTGCCAGAAGTGGACTAGCGGGGGGAAGGTACCAAGAGACCCAGTACTTC
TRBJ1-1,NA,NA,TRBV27,CASSYRENTEAFF,TGTGCCAGCAGTTACCGAGAGAACACTGAAGCTTTCTTT
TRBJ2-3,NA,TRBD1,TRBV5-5,CASSLGQGSDTQYF,TGTGCCAGCAGCTTGGGACAGGGGTCGGATACGCAGTATTTT
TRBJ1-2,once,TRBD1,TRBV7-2,CASSPNPGQGSGYTF,TGTGCCAGCAGCCCAAACCCTGGACAGGGTTCGGGCTACACCTTC
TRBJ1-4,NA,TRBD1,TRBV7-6,CASSAYRGPNEKLFF,TGTGCCAGCAGCGCATACAGGGGTCCTAATGAAAAACTGTTTTTT
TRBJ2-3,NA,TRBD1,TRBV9,CASSSPPGQGNTDTQYF,TGTGCCAGCAGCTCCCCCCCCGGACAGGGAAACACAGATACGCAGTATTTT
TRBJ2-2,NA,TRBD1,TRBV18,CASSPRQGGETGELFF,TGTGCCAGCTCACCGAGGCAAGGGGGCGAGACCGGGGAGCTGTTTTTT
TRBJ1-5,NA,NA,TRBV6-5,CASSYSTGMGQPQHF,TGTGCCAGCAGTTACTCTACAGGGATGGGACAGCCCCAGCATTTT
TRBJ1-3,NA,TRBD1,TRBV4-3,CASSLGTGGNAIYF,TGCGCCAGCAGCCTCGGGACAGGCGGAAACGCCATATATTTT